This T cell receptor beta chain was documented in a study of T-cell reconstitution after alpha-beta-depleted transplantation in children. The V segment lost 4 bases and the J segment 0 bases; nucleotides outside the gene matches: 8. CDR3 size: 16 residues. The germline V gene has CDR1 MDHEN and CDR2 SYDVKM. A word on this clonotype: The antigen remains undetermined.

The study, taken as a whole, reports: TCRbeta diversity was high at day 60 in some patients (a result of surviving recipient T cells and thymic progenitors). Where alpha-beta T cells came from about two months after transplant was reportedly several hundred expanded graft clones. Among T cells one year after transplant, newly produced cells accounted for most counts and diversity.

It was with unique molecular identifiers that the TCRbeta library was prepared. Each CDR3 protein is one row after TCRdb ran MiXCR on the PCR reads. The table lists hundreds of thousands of distinct CDR3 sequences, under 30% of them singletons. This material consisted of PBMCs, taken before TCRalphabeta/CD19-depleted stem cell transplant. The chain joins TRBV28 to TRBJ2-7; 8 positions match TRBD1. The TCR originated in a girl aged 2 to 9 with Fanconi anemia, due to receive a stem cell transplant. The CDR3 spells CASSSSGGPSSYEQYF. In DNA, the CDR3 is TGTGCCAGCAGTTCTTCAGGGGGCCCGAGCTCCTACGAGCAGTACTTC.